This T cell receptor beta chain derives from a study of shared clonotypes between healthy human individuals. The overall study: Three men and a couple of women, aged 18 to 49, were donors.

Concerning this clone: Its matching antigen is unknown.

Assay execution took place at the deep level. Per the authors' pipeline: ImmunoSEQ junction-only sequences lacked quality scores, so their filtering differed. Repertoires were generated with immunoSEQ multiplex PCR, while TCRdb's copy carries only in-frame clones and drops some. V, J and clone size are taken as reported in that table, and D and trimming were inferred from the DNA itself. The data hold 980,000 or so clones, with 76% observed a single time. Whole-study findings and limits: Naive CD4 clonotypes were shared across several donors at roughly 5%.

Looked up from germline, CDR1 is SGHAT and CDR2 is FQNNGV. J lost 0 bases, V lost 0 bases, and 5 bases had no gene match. The CDR3 totals 17 residues. V gene TRBV11-2 combines with J gene TRBJ2-1; 7 bases align to TRBD2. This TCR was recovered from a man younger than 35 in good health. The sample taken for sequencing was memory CD4+ T cells sorted from blood. Subset described: CD45RA-negative fraction. In DNA, the CDR3 is TGTGCCAGCAGCTTAGACTCGCGCGGGAGCTCCTACAATGAGCAGTTCTTC. It translates to CASSLDSRGSSYNEQFF.